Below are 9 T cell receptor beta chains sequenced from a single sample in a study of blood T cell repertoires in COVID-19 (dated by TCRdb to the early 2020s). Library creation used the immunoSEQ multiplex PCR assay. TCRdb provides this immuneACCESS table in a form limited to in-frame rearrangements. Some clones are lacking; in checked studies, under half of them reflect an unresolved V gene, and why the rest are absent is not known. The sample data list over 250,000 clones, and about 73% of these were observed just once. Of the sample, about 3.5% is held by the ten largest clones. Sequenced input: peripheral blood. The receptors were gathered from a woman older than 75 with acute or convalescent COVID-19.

CDR3 amino acids: CASSLRQAGGVYNEQFF. In DNA form, the CDR3 reads TGTGCCAGCAGCTTAAGGCAGGCGGGGGGGGTCTACAATGAGCAGTTCTTC. V and J are TRBV7-2 and TRBJ2-1; 9 positions agree with TRBD2. CDR1 SGHTA and CDR2 FQGNSA come from the germline V gene. Trimming at V came to 2 bases and at J to 3 bases, leaving 8 bases not matched to a gene. This CDR3 has 17 residues.

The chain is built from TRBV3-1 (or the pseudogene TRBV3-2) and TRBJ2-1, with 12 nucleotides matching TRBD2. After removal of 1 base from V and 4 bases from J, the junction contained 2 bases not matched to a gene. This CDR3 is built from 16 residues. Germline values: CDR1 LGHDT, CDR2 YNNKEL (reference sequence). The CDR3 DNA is TGTGCCAGCAGCCAAGCTGGACTAGCGGGGTACAATGAGCAGTTCTTC. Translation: CASSQAGLAGYNEQFF.

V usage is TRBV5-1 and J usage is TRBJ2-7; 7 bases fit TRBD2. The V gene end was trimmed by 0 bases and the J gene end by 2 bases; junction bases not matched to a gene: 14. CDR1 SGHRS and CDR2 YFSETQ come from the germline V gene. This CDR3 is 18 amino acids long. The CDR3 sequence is CASSLGPRSSGTPYEQYF. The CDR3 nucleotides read TGCGCCAGCAGCTTGGGGCCTAGGTCGAGCGGGACGCCCTACGAGCAGTACTTC.

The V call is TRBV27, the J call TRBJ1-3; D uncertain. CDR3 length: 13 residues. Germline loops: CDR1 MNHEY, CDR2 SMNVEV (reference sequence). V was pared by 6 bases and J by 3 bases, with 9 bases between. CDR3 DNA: TGTGCCAGCAGGGGTTCGGGTGGAAACACCATATATTTT. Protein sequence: CASRGSGGNTIYF.

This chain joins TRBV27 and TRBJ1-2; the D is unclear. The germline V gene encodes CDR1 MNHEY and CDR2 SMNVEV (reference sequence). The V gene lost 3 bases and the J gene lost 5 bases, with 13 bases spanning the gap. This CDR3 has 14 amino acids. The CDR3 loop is CASSFDRTGYGYTF. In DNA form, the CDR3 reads TGTGCCAGCAGTTTTGACCGAACCGGGTATGGCTACACCTTC.

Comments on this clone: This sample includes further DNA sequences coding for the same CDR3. CDR3 in DNA: TGTGCCAGCAGCCGGGACAGGGGTTACGAGCAGTACTTC. This sequence encodes CASSRDRGYEQYF. V usage is TRBV6-5 and J usage is TRBJ2-7; 10 positions match TRBD1. V dropped 6 bases and J dropped 4; count of bases not matched to a gene: 3. This CDR3 contains 13 residues. Germline V gives CDR1 MNHEY, CDR2 SVGAGI.

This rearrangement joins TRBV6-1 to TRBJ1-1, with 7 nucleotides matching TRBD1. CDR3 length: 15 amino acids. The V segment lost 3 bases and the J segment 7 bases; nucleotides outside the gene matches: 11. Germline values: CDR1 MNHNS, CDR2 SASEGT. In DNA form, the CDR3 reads TGTGCCAGCAGTGAGCCAGGGGGAGGCTCTCGTGAAGCTTTCTTT. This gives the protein CASSEPGGGSREAFF.

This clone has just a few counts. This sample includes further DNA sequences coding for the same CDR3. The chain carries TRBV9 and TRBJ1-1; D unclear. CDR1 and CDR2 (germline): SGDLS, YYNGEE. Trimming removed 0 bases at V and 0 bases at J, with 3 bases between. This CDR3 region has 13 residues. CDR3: CASSVALNTEAFF. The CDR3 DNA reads TGTGCCAGCAGCGTAGCTTTGAACACTGAAGCTTTCTTT.

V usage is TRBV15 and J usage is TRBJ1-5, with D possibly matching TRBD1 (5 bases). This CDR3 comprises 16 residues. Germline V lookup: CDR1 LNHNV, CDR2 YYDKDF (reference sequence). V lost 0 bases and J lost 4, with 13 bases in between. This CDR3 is CATSRDRGKGNQPQHF. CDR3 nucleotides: TGTGCCACCAGCAGAGATCGGGGGAAGGGGAATCAGCCCCAGCATTTT.